The 10 T cell receptor beta chains presented below share a single source sample, sequenced in a study of T cells in Graves' hyperthyroidism and ophthalmopathy. RNA transcripts served as the template for amplifying TCR beta CDR3 regions. HTBI primers drove first-round RT-PCR of the TCR CDR3. TCRdb used MiXCR to reprocess the multiplex PCR reads, holding one entry per CDR3 protein. The data contain roughly 660,000 distinct CDR3 sequences, 15% to 20% of them seen just once; the ten biggest clones take up 15% to 18%. Material for sequencing was blood. The receptors derive from a man aged 45-60 years with Graves' hyperthyroidism.

This clonotype was observed many times. The chain recombines TRBV7-2 with TRBJ2-1; the match to TRBD2 covers 9 bases. After removal of 1 base from V and 5 bases from J, the junction contained 9 bases not matched to a gene. The CDR3 extends over 17 amino acids. Germline CDR1 and CDR2: SGHTA and FQGNSA. CDR3 bases: TGTGCCAGCAGCTTAGGGTCTAGCGGGGCACACGACAATGAGCAGTTCTTC. It specifies CASSLGSSGAHDNEQFF. Together with reference TRBV7-2 and TRBJ2-1, the CDR3 gives the full variable domain: GAGVSQSPSNKVTEKGKDVELRCDPISGHTALYWYRQSLGQGLEFLIYFQGNSAPDKSGLPSDRFSAERTGGSVSTLTIQRTQQEDSAVYLCASSLGSSGAHDNEQFFGPGTRLTVL.

As to this clonotype: The final CDR3 position lacks the conserved phenylalanine or tryptophan, pointing to a likely read error. J is TRBJ1-3 and V is TRBV6-1; the match to TRBD1 covers 7 bases. Trimming removed 6 bases from V and 8 bases from J; junction bases left unmatched: 4. CDR3 length: 12 residues. The germline CDR1 and CDR2 sequences are MNHNS and SASEGT. The CDR3 DNA reads as TGTGCCAGCAGCCGACAGGGTGACACCATATATCTT. It translates to CASSRQGDTIYL.

This clonotype was observed at least ten times. The chain employs TRBV24-1 and TRBJ2-3; TRBD1 aligns across 7 bases. The CDR3 is 15 residues long. Germline V gives CDR1 KGHDR, CDR2 SFDVKD. V dropped 5 bases and J dropped 1; count of bases not matched to a gene: 5. The CDR3 protein is CATSANRGRTDTQYF. CDR3 coding DNA: TGTGCCACCAGTGCCAACAGGGGACGCACAGATACGCAGTATTTT.

This clonotype has ten or more counts. The chain links TRBV19 to TRBJ1-2, with a tentative D call TRBD1 (5 bases). The V end was cut by 6 bases, the J end by 0 bases, with 20 bases between. The CDR3 spans 17 residues. Germline CDR1 and CDR2: LNHDA and SQIVND (reference sequence). CDR3 sequence: CASSPRAAGNTNYGYTF. CDR3 nucleotides: TGTGCCAGTAGCCCACGCGCGGCAGGGAACACTAACTATGGCTACACCTTC. Filled out from reference TRBV19 and TRBJ1-2, the complete variable domain reads DGGITQSPKYLFRKEGQNVTLSCEQNLNHDAMYWYRQDPGQGLRLIYYSQIVNDFQKGDIAEGYSVSREKKESFPLTVTSAQKNPTAFYLCASSPRAAGNTNYGYTFGSGTRLTVV.

The chain has TRBV9 and TRBJ1-6; a weak D match, TRBD1 (6 bases). There are 20 residues in the CDR3. The germline V and J ends were trimmed by 4 bases and 10 bases, with 33 bases remaining between them. The germline gives CDR1 SGDLS, CDR2 YYNGEE. CDR3: CASSLSSLPGHLGRVSPLHF. CDR3 bases: TGTGCCAGCAGCCTCAGTTCTCTTCCGGGACACCTTGGACGGGTATCACCCCTCCACTTT.

In the case of this clonotype: Possible read error: a much larger clone is one base away. The chain is built from TRBV20-1 and TRBJ1-2; 10 bases fit TRBD1. The ends lost 6 bases at V and 7 bases at J; junction bases unmatched: 14. The CDR3 length is 15 residues. Germline V CDR1 and CDR2: DFQATT, SNEGSKA (reference sequence). CDR3 DNA sequence: TGCAGTGCACTCATGGGGACAGGGGCAAAGGCTGGCTACACCTTC. The encoded protein is CSALMGTGAKAGYTF.

This clonotype was seen just once. This sequence joins TRBV10-3 and TRBJ1-4; 9 positions agree with TRBD1. Looked up from germline, CDR1 is ENHRY and CDR2 is SYGVKD. The CDR3 has 13 residues. J lost 4 bases, V lost 11 bases, and 5 bases had no gene match. CDR3 residues: CAVSGQGNEKLFF. The CDR3 DNA is TGTGCCGTATCGGGACAGGGTAATGAAAAACTGTTTTTT.

This clonotype was found many times. The chain is built from TRBV7-9 and TRBJ1-1; unclear D gene. This CDR3 is built from 15 residues. The germline V gene encodes CDR1 SEHNR and CDR2 FQNEAQ (reference sequence). Trimming pared 0 bases from V and 0 bases from J, leaving 8 bases between. DNA for the CDR3: TGTGCCAGCAGCTTAGCTATAGTGCTGAACACTGAAGCTTTCTTT. Translated, it gives CASSLAIVLNTEAFF.

This clonotype came up many times. This chain joins TRBV7-9 and TRBJ1-2, with unresolved D. V was cut by 1 base and J by 7 bases, with 16 bases left in between. This CDR3 contains 15 residues. CDR1 is SEHNR and CDR2 is FQNEAQ in the germline V gene (reference sequence). CDR3 coding DNA: TGTGCCAGCAGCTTAGAGATAGGATCGAGTAGTGGCTACACCTTC. The encoded protein is CASSLEIGSSSGYTF. The variable domain in full, completed from reference TRBV7-9 and TRBJ1-2, reads DTGVSQNPRHKITKRGQNVTFRCDPISEHNRLYWYRQTLGQGPEFLTYFQNEAQLEKSRLLSDRFSAERPKGSFSTLEIQRTEQGDSAMYLCASSLEIGSSSGYTFGSGTRLTVV.

V is TRBV24-1 and J is TRBJ2-7; 8 bases agree with TRBD1. V was pared by 10 bases and J by 7 bases, with 11 bases of the junction left unmatched. Germline lookup yields CDR1 KGHDR and CDR2 SFDVKD. The CDR3 is 13 amino acids. The CDR3 DNA sequence: TGTGCCACGCGGGACAGGTCGGGGCGGGAGCAGTACTTC. As protein: CATRDRSGREQYF.